This T cell receptor (beta chain) was identified during a study of T-cell reconstitution after alpha-beta-depleted transplantation in children. Molecular barcoding with unique molecular identifiers was used for the TCRbeta library. MiXCR was run by TCRdb on the PCR reads, yielding one entry per CDR3 protein. The data hold about 640,000 distinct CDR3 sequences, with roughly 17% observed a single time. J gave up 3 bases and V 7 bases, and 11 bases lay outside the gene matches. Germline V gene lookup returns CDR1 DFQATT and CDR2 SNEGSKA (reference sequence). The CDR3 loop spans 15 amino acids. This clonotype has only a few counts.

This specimen was PBMCs from the stem cell graft donor, taken from the stem cell graft. The chain recombines TRBV20-1 with TRBJ2-3, with TRBD2 matching 9 bases. This sequence was found in a human donor who donated a stem cell graft to a child with acute myeloid leukemia. The CDR3 is CSGLAGGPPTDTQYF. CDR3 coding DNA: TGCAGTGGTCTCGCGGGGGGGCCCCCGACAGATACGCAGTATTTT.